The present entry profiles one T cell receptor (beta chain) with its context. The CDR3 covers 15 residues. J gave up 5 bases and V 3 bases, and 6 bases lay outside the gene matches. CDR1 is MNHNS, CDR2 SASEGT, per germline. This sample was included in a study of control samples from healthy donors and cancer patients. Sequencing was performed with immunoSEQ multiplex PCR; in TCRdb, only in-frame clones are kept and a portion is missing. The repertoire holds under 95,000 clones, with about nine tenths as singletons. Sequencing used blood. The TCR was taken from a woman aged 25 to 39 in good health. This chain links TRBV6-1 with TRBJ1-4; 7 nucleotides agree with TRBD1. CDR3 DNA sequence: TGTGCCAGCAGTGAGACGACAGGGCCGAATGAAAAACTGTTTTTT. Translation gives CASSETTGPNEKLFF.